The 30 T cell receptor beta chains reported below all come from one sample, sequenced in a study of control samples from healthy donors and cancer patients. Profiling relied on immunoSEQ multiplex PCR, and the TCRdb table lists in-frame clones only, not all of them. The sample lists under 200,000 clones, 70% to 90% seen once, with 4.5% to 6% in the top ten. The sequenced sample consisted of blood. These receptors were obtained from a woman aged 25 to 39 in good health.

This clone has just one count. The J gene is TRBJ2-2, the V gene TRBV29-1; D may be TRBD1 (6 bases). CDR1 SQVTM and CDR2 ANQGSEA come from the germline V gene. Trimming removed 4 bases at V and 2 bases at J, with 11 bases between. This CDR3 is 14 amino acids long. The CDR3 bases are TGCAGCGTTGCGGGACACCCCAACACCGGGGAGCTGTTTTTT. It encodes CSVAGHPNTGELFF.

CDR3 in amino acids: CATGLGVNEQYF. As DNA, the CDR3 is TGTGCCACCGGATTAGGGGTCAACGAGCAGTACTTC. V gene TRBV3-1 (or the pseudogene TRBV3-2) combines with J gene TRBJ2-7, with a weak D call TRBD1 (5 bases). Per germline, CDR1 LGHDT and CDR2 YNNKEL (reference sequence). This CDR3 has 12 residues. The V end was cut by 10 bases, the J end by 5 bases, with 15 bases between.

The V and J genes are TRBV28 and TRBJ1-5; TRBD1 is a possible D gene (6 bases). Looked up from germline, CDR1 is MDHEN and CDR2 is SYDVKM. The CDR3 is 14 residues long. Trimming took 5 bases from V and 6 from J, leaving 14 bases between them. CDR3 sequence (DNA): TGTGCCAGCAGTACAGGGTTTTCGGGTCAGCCCCAGCATTTT. It encodes CASSTGFSGQPQHF.

This clone was observed once. The rearrangement links TRBV7-9 to TRBJ2-1; the match to TRBD2 covers 10 bases. Germline V gives CDR1 SEHNR, CDR2 FQNEAQ (reference sequence). This CDR3 contains 15 residues. The V and J ends lost 5 bases and 8 bases, in that order; junction bases with no gene match: 9. This chain's CDR3 is CASSNIAGGPHEQFF. In DNA form, the CDR3 reads TGTGCCAGCAGCAATATAGCGGGGGGTCCGCATGAGCAGTTCTTC.

This clone was counted between two and nine times. The CDR3 region has the DNA TGTGCCAGCAGCTTGGCCGCGGACTGGGAGGGTCATGGACCCCTCCACTTT. This sequence encodes CASSLAADWEGHGPLHF. V usage is TRBV5-5 and J usage is TRBJ1-6; D not certain. Germline V gene sequence: CDR1 SGHKS, CDR2 YYEKEE (reference sequence). The CDR3 covers 17 residues. The V and J ends lost 0 bases and 12 bases respectively, with 22 bases between them.

The chain links TRBV5-6 to TRBJ1-1, with 10 bases matching TRBD1. The CDR3 is 14 residues long. Germline CDR1 SGHDT, CDR2 YYEEEE. The junction had 5 bases not matched to a gene; V was cut back by 3 bases and J by 6 bases. This chain's CDR3 is CASSYGTGVSEAFF. Here the CDR3 DNA reads TGTGCCAGCAGCTATGGGACAGGGGTATCTGAAGCTTTCTTT.

The rearrangement uses TRBV3-1 (or the pseudogene TRBV3-2) and TRBJ1-3, with D perhaps matching TRBD1 (5 bases). The CDR3 has 15 amino acids. Trimming shortened V by 4 bases and J by 0 bases, and 10 bases separated the two germline ends. The germline V gene has CDR1 LGHDT and CDR2 YNNKEL (reference sequence). The CDR3 loop reads CASSLDGHSGNTIYF. Written as DNA, the CDR3 is TGTGCCAGCAGCCTGGACGGACACTCTGGAAACACCATATATTTT.

The CDR3 sequence is CASSQDPRSVRDTQYF. The CDR3 DNA reads TGTGCCAGCAGCCAAGATCCAAGGTCAGTTCGAGATACGCAGTATTTT. This chain links TRBV3-1 (or the pseudogene TRBV3-2) with TRBJ2-3; D is unresolved. Trimming shortened V by 0 bases and J by 5 bases, and 15 bases separated the two germline ends. CDR3 length equals 16 residues. Per the germline V gene, CDR1 is LGHDT and CDR2 is YNNKEL (reference sequence).

The rearrangement joins TRBV7-9 to TRBJ1-1, with 7 bases identical to TRBD1. Germline values: CDR1 SEHNR, CDR2 FQNEAQ (reference sequence). V trimming: 3 bases; J trimming: 8 bases; junction bases outside the gene matches: 6. The CDR3 is 13 residues long. The CDR3 region has the DNA TGTGCCAGCAGCTTTTGGGACAGTGTAGAAGCTTTCTTT. This sequence encodes CASSFWDSVEAFF.

The DNA for the CDR3 is TGTGCCAGCAGTGAGGAACTGCGAGATACGCAGTATTTT. This sequence encodes CASSEELRDTQYF. The chain employs TRBV6-4 and TRBJ2-3; D unresolved. CDR1 is MRHNA, CDR2 SNTAGT, per germline. This CDR3 contains 13 residues. Deletions cut 3 bases from V and 5 bases from J, with 9 bases between.

The chain recombines TRBV3-1 (or the pseudogene TRBV3-2) with TRBJ2-2, with a possible D match to TRBD2 (7 bases). The CDR3 runs 17 residues. Trimming took off 4 bases at V and 6 bases at J, with 21 bases between the two ends. Looked up from germline, CDR1 is LGHDT and CDR2 is YNNKEL (reference sequence). Here the CDR3 reads CASSPLGAGVASGELFF. As DNA, the CDR3 is TGTGCCAGCAGCCCCCTGGGGGCGGGAGTCGCATCCGGGGAGCTGTTTTTT.

The rearrangement links TRBV7-9 to TRBJ1-1; weak D call: TRBD1 (6 bases). CDR3 length equals 13 residues. The germline V gene encodes CDR1 SEHNR and CDR2 FQNEAQ (reference sequence). Trimming cost V 1 base and J 11 bases, with 14 bases left between them. The CDR3 spells CASSLVGGPEAFF. The CDR3 DNA sequence: TGTGCCAGCAGCTTAGTAGGGGGACCGGAGGCTTTCTTT.

V gene TRBV29-1 combines with J gene TRBJ2-6, with D unresolved. The CDR3 is made up of 13 amino acids. Germline V gene lookup returns CDR1 SQVTM and CDR2 ANQGSEA. Trimming took 6 bases from V and 0 from J, leaving 6 bases between them. The CDR3 loop is CSVGSSGANVLTF. CDR3 nucleotide sequence: TGCAGCGTAGGGTCCTCTGGGGCCAACGTCCTGACTTTC.

This chain connects TRBV19 to TRBJ1-1; D not resolved. The V gene lost 8 bases and the J gene lost 5 bases, with 21 bases spanning the gap. This CDR3 is built from 15 residues. Germline V CDR1 and CDR2: LNHDA, SQIVND (reference sequence). CDR3 coding DNA: TGTGCCAGTCACACAAAAGCGGCAGGACGTACTGAAGCTTTCTTT. It encodes CASHTKAAGRTEAFF. Drawing the rest from reference TRBV19 and TRBJ1-1, the complete variable domain is DGGITQSPKYLFRKEGQNVTLSCEQNLNHDAMYWYRQDPGQGLRLIYYSQIVNDFQKGDIAEGYSVSREKKESFPLTVTSAQKNPTAFYLCASHTKAAGRTEAFFGQGTRLTVV.

V gene TRBV7-9 combines with J gene TRBJ1-1, with D possibly matching TRBD1 (5 bases). The CDR3 sequence is 13 residues long. Trimming pared 1 base from V and 8 bases from J, leaving 11 bases between. The germline V gene encodes CDR1 SEHNR and CDR2 FQNEAQ (reference sequence). In DNA form, the CDR3 reads TGTGCCAGCAGCTTAGTTGATGGGGGAGAAGCTTTCTTT. This gives the protein CASSLVDGGEAFF.

The chain recombines TRBV6-5 with TRBJ2-7; D not certain. The germline V gene has CDR1 MNHEY and CDR2 SVGAGI. This CDR3 comprises 11 residues. V shed 7 bases and J shed 2 bases, with 6 bases lying between them. The CDR3 DNA reads TGTGCCAGCATGTACGCCTACGAGCAGTACTTC. Its translation is CASMYAYEQYF.

This clone was counted once. This chain joins TRBV7-2 and TRBJ2-5, with D possibly TRBD1 on 5 matching bases. Trimming pared 1 base from V and 2 bases from J, leaving 17 bases between. The CDR3 sequence is 17 residues long. Germline-derived CDR1 and CDR2 are SGHTA and FQGNSA. This chain's CDR3 is CASSLGHLRQQQETQYF. The CDR3 DNA reads TGTGCCAGCAGCTTAGGCCATCTGAGACAGCAACAAGAGACCCAGTACTTC.

The J gene is TRBJ2-3, the V gene TRBV5-1; D not certain. The CDR3 loop spans 14 amino acids. Trimming removed 4 bases from V and 2 bases from J, with 11 bases in between. Germline V gene sequence: CDR1 SGHRS, CDR2 YFSETQ. This CDR3 reads CASSGDQYTDTQYF. The CDR3 nucleotides read TGCGCCAGCAGCGGGGATCAGTACACAGATACGCAGTATTTT.

The CDR3 spells CASSLNSGAQETQYF. The CDR3 DNA follows: TGTGCCAGCAGCTTAAATAGCGGAGCCCAAGAGACCCAGTACTTC. The chain carries TRBV7-2 and TRBJ2-5; weak D call: TRBD2 (6 bases). Trimming shortened V by 2 bases and J by 1 base, and 11 bases separated the two germline ends. CDR3 length: 15 amino acids. Germline assignment: CDR1 SGHTA and CDR2 FQGNSA. The variable domain in full, completed from reference TRBV7-2 and TRBJ2-5, reads GAGVSQSPSNKVTEKGKDVELRCDPISGHTALYWYRQSLGQGLEFLIYFQGNSAPDKSGLPSDRFSAERTGGSVSTLTIQRTQQEDSAVYLCASSLNSGAQETQYFGPGTRLLVL.

This clone was counted only a few times. This chain connects TRBV6-4 to TRBJ2-3; TRBD2 agrees at 14 bases. This CDR3 comprises 15 residues. Germline values: CDR1 MRHNA, CDR2 SNTAGT. Germline trimming cut 4 bases from V and 4 bases from J; bases unmatched to any gene: 1. The CDR3 sequence is CASSGTSGGSDTQYF. The DNA for the CDR3 is TGTGCCAGCAGTGGGACTAGCGGGGGGTCAGATACGCAGTATTTT.

A remark on this clone: One end of the junction is discordant with germline, which a read error may explain. The rearrangement joins TRBV5-1 to TRBJ1-1, with 9 bases identical to TRBD1. The CDR3 is 17 residues long. Germline values: CDR1 SGHRS, CDR2 YFSETQ. The CDR3 sequence: CASSLGDRDDRSTEAFF. CDR3 nucleotides: TGCGCCAGCAGTTTGGGGGACAGGGACGACAGAAGCACTGAAGCTTTCTTT.

V and J are TRBV14 and TRBJ1-3; D is possibly TRBD1 (5 bases). Germline V lookup: CDR1 SGHDN, CDR2 FVKESK. This CDR3 has 20 residues. Trimming left V 0 bases short and J 0 bases short, with 21 bases between. CDR3 bases: TGTGCCAGCAGCCAAGACCTCGTAGGGGTAGGAACGTCCTCTGGAAACACCATATATTTT. It specifies CASSQDLVGVGTSSGNTIYF. The full variable domain, its missing parts supplied by reference TRBV14 and TRBJ1-3, is EAGVTQFPSHSVIEKGQTVTLRCDPISGHDNLYWYRRVMGKEIKFLLHFVKESKQDESGMPNNRFLAERTGGTYSTLKVQPAELEDSGVYFCASSQDLVGVGTSSGNTIYFGEGSWLTVV.

The sample holds a few counts of this clone. This sequence joins TRBV7-9 and TRBJ1-2, with D tentatively TRBD1 (5 bases). Germline CDR1 is SEHNR and CDR2 is FQNEAQ (reference sequence). This CDR3 spans 17 amino acids. V dropped 5 bases and J dropped 0 bases, with 19 bases sitting between them. DNA of the CDR3: TGTGCCAGCAGCGAGAGACGAACCGGGACGACTAACTATGGCTACACCTTC. Encoded protein: CASSERRTGTTNYGYTF.

This clone has only one observation. This chain links TRBV19 with TRBJ2-6; D might be TRBD1 (5 bases). This CDR3 contains 16 residues. Germline assignment: CDR1 LNHDA and CDR2 SQIVND (reference sequence). V was cut by 4 bases and J by 2 bases, with 12 bases left in between. This CDR3 is CASSTPGFAGANVLTF. The CDR3 DNA is TGTGCCAGTAGTACCCCAGGGTTTGCTGGGGCCAACGTCCTGACTTTC.

V gene TRBV9 combines with J gene TRBJ1-2; 7 positions agree with TRBD1. This CDR3 has 13 amino acids. V lost 3 bases and J lost 8; bases outside the gene matches: 7. From germline, CDR1 is SGDLS and CDR2 YYNGEE. As DNA, the CDR3 is TGTGCCAGCAGCGCGAGGGGGCGGGGGGGCTACACCTTC. This gives the protein CASSARGRGGYTF.

This sequence joins TRBV6-4 and TRBJ1-4; D may be TRBD1 (5 bases). The CDR3 sequence is 17 residues long. Per the germline V gene, CDR1 is MRHNA and CDR2 is SNTAGT. The V end lost 6 bases, the J end lost 0 bases, and 17 bases lay between the germline ends. CDR3 protein: CASRDRSRRATNEKLFF. In nucleotides, the CDR3 is TGTGCCAGCAGAGACAGATCCCGGCGGGCAACTAATGAAAAACTGTTTTTT.

The chain has TRBV18 and TRBJ1-3; D is unclear. CDR1 KGHSH and CDR2 LQKENI come from the germline V gene. The CDR3 length is 13 residues. Trimming shortened V by 2 bases and J by 5 bases, and 7 bases separated the two germline ends. The chain's CDR3 is CASSPSSRNTIYF. The CDR3 DNA sequence: TGTGCCAGCTCACCATCCTCCCGAAACACCATATATTTT.

The J gene is TRBJ2-1, the V gene TRBV7-9; 13 bases match TRBD2. The length of the CDR3 is 19 residues. With V trimmed by 4 bases and J by 0 bases, 9 bases remained unmatched. CDR1 is SEHNR and CDR2 is FQNEAQ in the germline V gene (reference sequence). The CDR3 DNA reads as TGTGCCAGCAGCTCTCCCGGGACTAGCGGGGTTAGCTCCTACAATGAGCAGTTCTTC. Its protein is CASSSPGTSGVSSYNEQFF.

V is TRBV4-2 and J is TRBJ2-5; 8 bases agree with TRBD2. The CDR3 covers 14 residues. With 1 base clipped from V and 5 bases from J, the junction kept 3 bases outside the gene matches. CDR1 is LGHNA, CDR2 YNFKEQ, per germline. This CDR3 is CASSQAGGRETQYF. The CDR3 nucleotides read TGTGCCAGCAGCCAAGCGGGGGGGCGGGAGACCCAGTACTTC.

Concerning this clone: A read error may produce the germline difference seen at one junction end. This chain connects TRBV7-8 to TRBJ2-1, with TRBD2 matching over 9 bases. The CDR3 consists of 14 residues. The germline V gene has CDR1 SGHVS and CDR2 FQNEAQ. CDR3 sequence (DNA): TGTGCCAGCAGCTTAGCGCGAGCGGGGGGCCCCAGGGTCTTC. Its protein is CASSLARAGGPRVF.